This T cell receptor beta chain was observed in a study of T cell responses to AZD1222 COVID-19 vaccine. Study outcomes and limitations: Possibly, clonal diversity was underestimated; donors were largely white British and included more females.

Measured with immunoSEQ multiplex PCR; TCRdb has only the in-frame clones, and not every one. The table lists more than 95,000 clones, roughly 90% of them singletons. To note about this clone: The antigen is not known.

CDR1 is MNHEY and CDR2 is SVGEGT in the germline V gene. The CDR3 sequence is 16 residues long. Trimming removed 2 bases from V and 8 bases from J; junction bases left unmatched: 7. The receptor comes from an adult in good health. The specimen comprised peripheral blood, sampled on day 0 of AZD1222 vaccination. The chain combines TRBV6-2 or TRBV6-3 with TRBJ1-6; 9 bases are shared with TRBD1. The CDR3: CASSYDPGQGYSPLHF. The CDR3 DNA reads TGTGCCAGCAGTTACGATCCGGGACAGGGTTATTCACCCCTCCACTTT.